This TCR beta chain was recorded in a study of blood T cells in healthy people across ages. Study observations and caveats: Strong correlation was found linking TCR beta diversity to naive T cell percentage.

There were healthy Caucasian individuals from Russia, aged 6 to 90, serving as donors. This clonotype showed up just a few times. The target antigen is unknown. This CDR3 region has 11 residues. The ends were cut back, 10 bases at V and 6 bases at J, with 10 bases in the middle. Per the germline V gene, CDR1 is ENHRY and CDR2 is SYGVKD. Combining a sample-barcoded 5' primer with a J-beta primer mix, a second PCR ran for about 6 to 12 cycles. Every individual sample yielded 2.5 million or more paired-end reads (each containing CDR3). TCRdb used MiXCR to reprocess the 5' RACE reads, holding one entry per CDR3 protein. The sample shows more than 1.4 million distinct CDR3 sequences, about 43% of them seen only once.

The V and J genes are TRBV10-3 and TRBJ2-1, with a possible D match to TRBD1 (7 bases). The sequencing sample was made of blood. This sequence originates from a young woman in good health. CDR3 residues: CATRGANEQFF. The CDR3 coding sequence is TGTGCCACCAGGGGGGCCAATGAGCAGTTCTTC.